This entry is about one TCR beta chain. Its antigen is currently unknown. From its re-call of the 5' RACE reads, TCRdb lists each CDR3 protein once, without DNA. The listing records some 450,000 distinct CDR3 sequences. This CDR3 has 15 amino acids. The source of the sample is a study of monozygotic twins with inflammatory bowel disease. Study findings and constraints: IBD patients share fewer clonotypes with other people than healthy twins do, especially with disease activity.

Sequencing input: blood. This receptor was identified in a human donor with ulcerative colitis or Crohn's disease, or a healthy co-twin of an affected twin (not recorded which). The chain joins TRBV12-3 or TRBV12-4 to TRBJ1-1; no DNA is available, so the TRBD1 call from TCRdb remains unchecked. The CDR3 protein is CASSLGTTGNTEAFF.